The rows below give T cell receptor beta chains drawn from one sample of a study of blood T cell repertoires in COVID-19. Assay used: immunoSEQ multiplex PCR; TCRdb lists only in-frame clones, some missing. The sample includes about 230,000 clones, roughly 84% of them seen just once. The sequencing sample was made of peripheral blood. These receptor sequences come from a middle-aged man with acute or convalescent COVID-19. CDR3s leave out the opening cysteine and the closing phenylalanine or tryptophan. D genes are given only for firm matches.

ASSSFLRAGATNYGYT TRBV28 NA
ASSQDFVAAGGVEQF TRBV3-1/TRBV3-2 TRBD2
ASSLGQGLSYEQY TRBV5-1 TRBD1
ASSQVQGRTEAF TRBV3-1/TRBV3-2 NA
VPPRWAGRINEQF TRBV7-5 NA
ASSADYTPNNEQF TRBV27 NA
ASSPRGGTEAF TRBV18 NA
ASSQSLPGQGSNYGYT TRBV4-3 TRBD1
ASSLSPSTEAF TRBV27 NA
ASGQGPTNEKLF TRBV5-1 TRBD1
ATSDLHRGSWSYEQY TRBV24-1 TRBD2
ASSLGTSGTGRETQY TRBV9 TRBD2
ASSEWQGSSYEQY TRBV6-1 NA
ASSQDRVTVPQF TRBV14 NA
ASSSRDFYEKLF TRBV2 NA
ASSLEEGGRHTFYGYT TRBV5-1 NA
ASSWGDDQPQH TRBV19 NA
ASSQRGQGMNTEAF TRBV11-1 TRBD1
ASSMQQGNGELF TRBV19 TRBD1
ASSPLAGSTDTQY TRBV4-1 TRBD2
ATWGQEILNTEAF TRBV6-5 TRBD1
AAGLLNTGELF TRBV10-3 NA
ASGLGGADIQY TRBV12-5 NA
ASSLTRQGYTEAF TRBV5-1 TRBD1
ASSILGRGLAGSSNTGELF TRBV19 TRBD2
ASSSGQFLYEQY TRBV7-2 TRBD1
ASNREGLDTEAF TRBV19 NA
ASRGGRADNEQF TRBV11-2 TRBD2
ASSEPGAASTEAF TRBV25-1 NA
ASITSGQGKYEQY TRBV28 TRBD1
ASSDQETQY TRBV5-4 NA
ASTQADSSYGYT TRBV3-1/TRBV3-2 NA
ASSTTGGGQPQH TRBV19 TRBD1
ASSVGNGQNTGELF TRBV9 NA
ASSHRPRGSPLH TRBV6-5 TRBD1
SASVPAQGGSADTQY TRBV20-1 NA
ASKAGYTGELF TRBV5-4 NA
ASRTDRNTDTQY TRBV2 NA
SASPRGGLAGASSDTQY TRBV20-1 TRBD2
ASNNRAEAF TRBV19 NA
ASSLGQRNTEAF TRBV7-9 NA
ASSRGNYGYT TRBV12-3/TRBV12-4 NA
ASSLRGAGDEQF TRBV11-3 TRBD2
ASSLRTGTIY TRBV5-6 NA
ASSPSGGVNTEAF TRBV7-2 NA
ASRLQGEANEKLF TRBV6-4 TRBD1
ATSRERGSGANVLT TRBV15 NA
ASSRLTGEDGGCSAGPYEQY TRBV23-1 NA
ASSGDQGGKNSPLH TRBV2 NA
ASSMPGQGGRMNTEAF TRBV19 TRBD1
ASSLGVAGAGELF TRBV11-2 TRBD2
SASISGSVYNEQF TRBV20-1 TRBD2
ASSFQGAGTEAF TRBV5-6 NA
ASSMGWYNEQF TRBV6-2/TRBV6-3 NA
ASSSTGTGYQPQH TRBV7-8 TRBD1